These 23 T cell receptor beta chains were all obtained from the same sample, sequenced in a study of cytomegalovirus exposure and HLA in healthy donors. Researchers ran the PCR with 60 Vbeta and 13 Jbeta primers. Profiled with immunoSEQ multiplex PCR; TCRdb holds only in-frame clones, not every one. The sample includes 150,000 to 200,000 clones, around 81% seen only once; the top ten take less than 1.2%. Sequenced: PBMCs. These receptors came from a middle-aged woman in good health and CMV-seronegative.

The CDR3 reads CASSYSMATSGSLFF. CDR3 coding DNA: TGTGCCAGCAGTTACTCGATGGCGACTAGCGGGAGTTTGTTCTTC. The V gene is TRBV6-5, the J gene TRBJ2-1, with 12 nucleotides matching TRBD2. J gave up 15 bases and V 0 bases, and 9 bases lay outside the gene matches. Germline CDR1 and CDR2: MNHEY and SVGAGI. CDR3 size: 15 residues.

V usage is TRBV30 and J usage is TRBJ2-1, with 8 bases lining up with TRBD2. The junction had 5 bases not matched to a gene; V was cut back by 3 bases and J by 4 bases. CDR1 and CDR2 from the germline V gene are GTSNPN and SVGIG (reference sequence). This CDR3 is built from 14 residues. CDR3 amino acids: CAWRASGFYNEQFF. CDR3 DNA sequence: TGTGCCTGGAGGGCTAGCGGGTTTTACAATGAGCAGTTCTTC.

The chain has TRBV6-1 and TRBJ2-3, with D possibly matching TRBD2 (6 bases). From germline, CDR1 is MNHNS and CDR2 SASEGT. Trimming took 4 bases from V and 4 from J, leaving 12 bases between them. This CDR3 comprises 14 residues. CDR3 DNA: TGTGCCAGCAGTGTTGACGGGGGTTCAGATACGCAGTATTTT. It specifies CASSVDGGSDTQYF.

This rearrangement joins TRBV7-8 to TRBJ2-3; 10 nucleotides agree with TRBD2. Germline loops: CDR1 SGHVS, CDR2 FQNEAQ. After removal of 5 bases from V and 2 bases from J, the junction contained 7 bases not matched to a gene. This CDR3 has 16 amino acids. CDR3 sequence (DNA): TGTGCCAGCAGCCCTCTAGCGGGAGCTTACACAGATACGCAGTATTTT. Encoded protein: CASSPLAGAYTDTQYF.

The rearrangement links TRBV30 to TRBJ1-4; TRBD1 matches at 8 bases. Germline values: CDR1 GTSNPN, CDR2 SVGIG (reference sequence). V shed 2 bases, J shed 3 bases, and the junction held 8 bases outside the gene matches. The CDR3 is 16 residues long. CDR3 in amino acids: CAWSSGTGRANEKLFF. The CDR3 DNA is TGTGCCTGGAGTTCGGGGACAGGCAGAGCTAATGAAAAACTGTTTTTT.

The chain joins TRBV16 to TRBJ2-2; TRBD2 agrees at 14 bases. Germline V gene sequence: CDR1 KGHSY, CDR2 FQNENV. V shed 4 bases and J 7 bases; nucleotides not matched to a gene: 5. The CDR3 is 16 residues long. This CDR3 reads CASSPGTSGSVGELFF. The CDR3 region has the DNA TGTGCCAGCAGCCCCGGGACTAGCGGGAGTGTCGGGGAGCTGTTTTTT. The full variable domain, in which reference TRBV16 and TRBJ2-2 provide the parts outside the CDR3, is GEEVAQTPKHLVRGEGQKAKLYCAPIKGHSYVFWYQQVLKNEFKFLISFQNENVFDETGMPKERFSAKCLPNSPCSLEIQATKLEDSAVYFCASSPGTSGSVGELFFGEGSRLTVL.

The rearrangement joins TRBV11-2 to TRBJ2-3; 7 bases fit TRBD2. J lost 1 base, V lost 9 bases, and 16 bases had no gene match. The CDR3 has 17 amino acids. Germline values: CDR1 SGHAT, CDR2 FQNNGV. The CDR3 DNA reads TGTGCCAGTACGCTAGCGGAAGGAGGGATGGGCACAGATACGCAGTATTTT. Translated, it gives CASTLAEGGMGTDTQYF. Filled out from reference TRBV11-2 and TRBJ2-3, the complete variable domain reads EAGVAQSPRYKIIEKRQSVAFWCNPISGHATLYWYQQILGQGPKLLIQFQNNGVVDDSQLPKDRFSAERLKGVDSTLKIQPAKLEDSAVYLCASTLAEGGMGTDTQYFGPGTRLTVL.

This clone was seen a single time. CDR3 residues: CAWSAPGGSIQYF. DNA of the CDR3: TGTGCCTGGAGTGCACCCGGGGGAAGCATTCAGTACTTC. This rearrangement joins TRBV30 to TRBJ2-4; D possibly corresponds to TRBD2 (6 bases). This CDR3 spans 13 amino acids. Trimming shortened V by 1 base and J by 9 bases, and 13 bases separated the two germline ends. Germline V lookup: CDR1 GTSNPN, CDR2 SVGIG (reference sequence). Supplemented by reference TRBV30 and TRBJ2-4, the full variable domain reads SQTIHQWPATLVQPVGSPLSLECTVEGTSNPNLYWYRQAAGRGLQLLFYSVGIGQISSEVPQNLSASRPQDRQFILSSKKLLLSDSGFYLCAWSAPGGSIQYFGAGTRLSVL.

The chain recombines TRBV19 with TRBJ1-2; 7 nucleotides align to TRBD1. Germline CDR1 and CDR2: LNHDA and SQIVND (reference sequence). The CDR3 totals 15 residues. With 2 bases clipped from V and 1 base from J, the junction kept 4 bases outside the gene matches. The CDR3 here is CASSIRGQSNYGYTF. The CDR3, as DNA: TGTGCCAGTAGTATACGGGGACAGAGTAACTATGGCTACACCTTC.

The rearrangement uses TRBV5-1 and TRBJ1-4; D ambiguous. The CDR3 sequence is 15 residues long. V lost 0 bases and J lost 8, with 14 bases in between. CDR1 and CDR2 from the germline V gene are SGHRS and YFSETQ. CDR3 bases: TGCGCCAGCAGCTTGGATGGGCCAACGGGGGAAAAACTGTTTTTT. Translation: CASSLDGPTGEKLFF.

This clone showed up just once. The gene calls are TRBV6-5 and TRBJ2-7; 9 bases are a match to TRBD1. Germline V gives CDR1 MNHEY, CDR2 SVGAGI. The V gene end was trimmed by 2 bases and the J gene end by 3 bases; junction bases not matched to a gene: 8. This CDR3 has 16 residues. CDR3 region: CASSYNSPGQGYEQYF. CDR3 nucleotides: TGTGCCAGCAGTTACAATTCCCCGGGACAGGGCTACGAGCAGTACTTC.

This rearrangement joins TRBV7-9 to TRBJ2-3; 7 nucleotides match TRBD2. The germline gives CDR1 SEHNR, CDR2 FQNEAQ (reference sequence). V was clipped by 1 base and J by 2 bases; unmatched bases: 15. The CDR3 length is 19 residues. CDR3 sequence: CASSLDGLGLAVITDTQYF. DNA of the CDR3: TGTGCCAGCAGCTTAGATGGGTTGGGGCTAGCGGTGATCACAGATACGCAGTATTTT. Complete variable domain (other parts from reference TRBV7-9 and TRBJ2-3): DTGVSQNPRHKITKRGQNVTFRCDPISEHNRLYWYRQTLGQGPEFLTYFQNEAQLEKSRLLSDRFSAERPKGSFSTLEIQRTEQGDSAMYLCASSLDGLGLAVITDTQYFGPGTRLTVL.

The rearrangement links TRBV28 to TRBJ2-7; TRBD1 matches at 10 bases. The CDR3 is made up of 15 amino acids. V shed 2 bases and J 4 bases; nucleotides not matched to a gene: 5. CDR1 is MDHEN, CDR2 SYDVKM, per germline. The CDR3 here is CASSLPGQGKYEQYF. In nucleotides, the CDR3 is TGTGCCAGCAGTTTACCGGGACAGGGGAAATACGAGCAGTACTTC.

The rearrangement uses TRBV29-1 and TRBJ2-1; TRBD2 is a possible D gene (6 bases). The germline V gene has CDR1 SQVTM and CDR2 ANQGSEA. Trimming took off 5 bases at V and 6 bases at J, with 14 bases between the two ends. The CDR3 runs to 13 residues. The CDR3 spells CSVTGRGGNEQFF. CDR3 bases: TGCAGCGTTACGGGTCGGGGAGGCAATGAGCAGTTCTTC.

This clone was observed a few times. The rearrangement uses TRBV7-2 and TRBJ1-5; perhaps TRBD1 as D (6 bases). V lost 5 bases and J 7 bases, leaving 18 bases between the germline ends. Germline lookup yields CDR1 SGHTA and CDR2 FQGNSA. This CDR3 has 15 residues. CDR3 nucleotide sequence: TGTGCCAGCAGCAGTCCAGGGGATGGGTGGCAGCCCCAGCATTTT. Translated: CASSSPGDGWQPQHF.

The chain recombines TRBV5-4 with TRBJ1-1; 12 bases line up with TRBD1. The trim removed 4 bases at V and 4 bases at J, leaving 8 bases unmatched. Germline values: CDR1 SGHNT, CDR2 YYREEE (reference sequence). The CDR3 sequence is 16 residues long. The CDR3 coding sequence is TGTGCCAGCAGCCCGGGACAGGGGGCAGTTGGCACTGAAGCTTTCTTT. The encoded protein is CASSPGQGAVGTEAFF.

The rearrangement uses TRBV5-6 and TRBJ1-5; TRBD1 agrees at 10 bases. V shed 4 bases and J 4 bases; nucleotides not matched to a gene: 5. Germline CDR1 is SGHDT and CDR2 is YYEEEE. This CDR3 region has 15 residues. For the CDR3, the DNA is TGTGCCAGCAGCCTGGCGGGACAGGGGAATCAGCCCCAGCATTTT. Amino acids: CASSLAGQGNQPQHF.

The chain joins TRBV28 to TRBJ2-7, with TRBD1 as a possible D gene (6 bases). This CDR3 comprises 15 residues. Trimming removed 6 bases from V and 5 bases from J, with 20 bases in between. Germline V gene lookup returns CDR1 MDHEN and CDR2 SYDVKM. CDR3 protein: CASSPVSTGLNEQYF. In DNA, the CDR3 is TGTGCCAGCAGCCCCGTCTCTACAGGGTTGAACGAGCAGTACTTC.

The chain links TRBV4-1 to TRBJ1-2; 10 positions match TRBD1. CDR1 and CDR2 from the germline V gene are MGHRA and YSYEKL. J was trimmed by 6 bases and V by 0 bases; bases with no gene match: 4. The CDR3 spans 15 residues. CDR3 amino acids: CASSQESGTGDGYTF. CDR3 DNA sequence: TGCGCCAGCAGCCAAGAATCGGGGACAGGGGATGGCTACACCTTC.

The chain combines TRBV29-1 with TRBJ1-1; D is unclear. V shed 7 bases and J shed 4 bases, with 13 bases lying between them. Germline CDR1 reads SQVTM; CDR2 reads ANQGSEA. This CDR3 region has 12 residues. The CDR3 spells CSAGPEGTEAFF. The CDR3 region has the DNA TGCAGCGCCGGCCCCGAGGGCACTGAAGCTTTCTTT. Full variable domain (missing parts from reference TRBV29-1 and TRBJ1-1): SAVISQKPSRDICQRGTSLTIQCQVDSQVTMMFWYRQQPGQSLTLIATANQGSEATYESGFVIDKFPISRPNLTFSTLTVSNMSPEDSSIYLCSAGPEGTEAFFGQGTRLTVV.

The rearrangement uses TRBV5-1 and TRBJ1-1, with D perhaps matching TRBD1 (5 bases). This CDR3 is built from 14 residues. Trimming took off 4 bases at V and 4 bases at J, with 14 bases between the two ends. The germline gives CDR1 SGHRS, CDR2 YFSETQ. Written as DNA, the CDR3 is TGCGCCAGCAGCGGGCTCACAGGAGTCACTGAAGCTTTCTTT. Its translation: CASSGLTGVTEAFF.

V usage is TRBV27 and J usage is TRBJ2-7; tentative D call: TRBD2 (5 bases). CDR1 and CDR2 from the germline V gene are MNHEY and SMNVEV (reference sequence). Trimming stripped 5 bases from V and 6 bases from J, with 11 bases between. CDR3 length equals 12 residues. CDR3 protein: CASSLPGSEQYF. CDR3 sequence (DNA): TGTGCCAGCAGTCTCCCGGGGAGCGAGCAGTACTTC.

This sequence joins TRBV27 and TRBJ2-3; 12 nucleotides align to TRBD2. The germline V gene has CDR1 MNHEY and CDR2 SMNVEV (reference sequence). The CDR3 extends over 15 amino acids. The V and J ends lost 6 bases and 5 bases, in that order; junction bases with no gene match: 6. The CDR3 nucleotides read TGTGCCAGCAGAGCTAGCGGGAGGGCCAAAGATACGCAGTATTTT. Translated: CASRASGRAKDTQYF.